This TCR beta chain was found in a study of blood T cell repertoires in COVID-19. Study overall: Spain, Italy and the United States supplied samples that represented acute and convalescent COVID-19.

Participants had their cohort set by participant-reported clinical history. Only in-frame clones appear in the TCRdb table, and some are missing; sequencing was by immunoSEQ multiplex PCR. In the table there are about 400,000 clones, approximately 86% of which are singletons. Per germline, CDR1 SGHTS and CDR2 YDEGEE. V gave up 6 bases and J gave up 4 bases, with 14 bases separating them. The CDR3 loop spans 15 amino acids. Input material: PBMCs or T cells enriched from blood (not recorded which). This clonotype originated in a woman aged 40 to 50 with acute COVID-19. The chain has TRBV5-8 and TRBJ1-6, with a possible D match to TRBD1 (5 bases). CDR3 sequence reads: CASTSAGLYNSPLHF. The CDR3 coding sequence is TGTGCCAGCACCTCAGCGGGACTTTATAATTCACCCCTCCACTTT. Supplemented by reference TRBV5-8 and TRBJ1-6, the full variable domain reads EAGVTQSPTHLIKTRGQQATLRCSPISGHTSVYWYQQALGLGLQFLLWYDEGEERNRGNFPPRFSGRQFPNYSSELNVNALELEDSALYLCASTSAGLYNSPLHFGNGTRLTVT.